What follows is one T cell receptor beta chain and its context. The sample originates from a study of blood T cell repertoires in COVID-19. Study-wide background: Donors in the United States, Italy and Spain gave samples during acute or convalescent COVID-19. PBMCs, B-cell-depleted T cells, or T cells provided the cDNA or gDNA that made up the material.

Profiling relied on immunoSEQ multiplex PCR, and the TCRdb table lists in-frame clones only, not all of them. The sample has some 290,000 clones, 86% seen once. This CDR3 spans 16 amino acids. V was clipped by 3 bases and J by 8 bases; unmatched bases: 11. The germline V gene has CDR1 SGHDT and CDR2 YYEEEE. Material for sequencing was peripheral blood. This receptor was obtained from a man younger than 35 with active or convalescent COVID-19. This rearrangement joins TRBV5-6 to TRBJ1-6, with 7 bases that match TRBD1. The CDR3 loop is CASSSQGLSLHSPLHF. The DNA for the CDR3 is TGTGCCAGCAGCTCACAGGGGTTGAGCCTTCATTCACCCCTCCACTTT.